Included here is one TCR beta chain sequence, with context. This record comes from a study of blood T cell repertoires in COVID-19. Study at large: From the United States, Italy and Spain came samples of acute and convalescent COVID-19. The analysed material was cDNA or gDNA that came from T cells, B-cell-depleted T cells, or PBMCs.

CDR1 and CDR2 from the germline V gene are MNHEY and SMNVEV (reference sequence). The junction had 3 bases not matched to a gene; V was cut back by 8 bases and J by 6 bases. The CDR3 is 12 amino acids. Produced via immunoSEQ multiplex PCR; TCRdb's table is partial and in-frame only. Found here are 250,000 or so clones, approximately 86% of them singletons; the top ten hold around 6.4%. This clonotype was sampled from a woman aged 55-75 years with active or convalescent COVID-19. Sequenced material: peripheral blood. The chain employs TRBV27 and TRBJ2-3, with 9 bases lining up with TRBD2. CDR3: CASGTSLDTQYF. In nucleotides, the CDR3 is TGTGCCAGCGGGACTAGCTTGGATACGCAGTATTTT.